This T cell receptor beta chain was documented in a study of shared T cell receptors in the human thymus. The V gene lost 4 bases and the J gene lost 1 base, with 17 bases spanning the gap. Germline CDR1 reads SGHDT; CDR2 reads YYEEEE. The CDR3 runs to 16 residues. This clone was recorded only once. Here immunoSEQ multiplex PCR was the method, and the copy in TCRdb shows in-frame clones only, minus some. The sample includes under 450,000 clones, just under 95% of them seen just once. This TCR derives from a human donor. This sequence joins TRBV5-6 and TRBJ1-1, with a tentative D call TRBD1 (5 bases). Sequenced material: thymocytes. This chain's CDR3 is CASSPTEEVGNTEAFF. The CDR3 nucleotides are TGTGCCAGCAGCCCGACAGAAGAGGTGGGGAACACTGAAGCTTTCTTT.